This TCR beta chain was retrieved from a study of control samples from healthy donors and cancer patients. Germline assignment: CDR1 MNHEY and CDR2 SVGAGI. The CDR3 totals 14 residues. Between the trimmed V and J ends, which lost 4 bases and 1 base, there was a span of 11 bases. Only in-frame clones appear in the TCRdb table, and some are missing; sequencing was by immunoSEQ multiplex PCR. The sample records over 150,000 clones, over 80% being singletons. The rearrangement links TRBV6-5 to TRBJ2-7, with D unclear. This clonotype originated in a man aged 18 to 30 in good health. Material for sequencing was blood. The CDR3 DNA is TGTGCCAGCAGTTTCTCGCCAGTGTCCTACGAGCAGTACTTC. This codes for CASSFSPVSYEQYF.